This is a list of T cell receptor beta chains from one sample in a study of T cell clonotyping in hematopoietic cell transplantation. The data were produced by immunoSEQ multiplex PCR, yet TCRdb's version contains in-frame clones alone and is incomplete. The data hold approximately 42,000 clones, with 95% observed a single time. The material sequenced was peripheral blood mononuclear cells. These receptors came from a man aged 30 to 45 in good health. Some clones in this sample may be carry-over from other donors' samples. The CDR3 runs from the conserved cysteine through the conserved F or W. Each record gives: V gene, J gene, clone size, D gene, CDR3 DNA, CDR3 protein. The D gene is left open where the match is weak. For some rows the clone size is stated as once, few or many, or as a class when expanded; others skip it.

>TRBV19|TRBJ2-1|once|-
TGTGCCAGTAGTATACCATCCTACAATGAGCAGTTCTTC
CASSIPSYNEQFF
>TRBV6-1|TRBJ1-4|-|TRBD1
TGTGCCAGCAGTGAAGCGGGGACAGTTAAGGGAAAACTGTTTTTT
CASSEAGTVKGKLFF
>TRBV6-1|TRBJ1-6|-|-
TGTGCCAGCACCTTGACAGTTACTTCACCCCTCCACTTT
CASTLTVTSPLHF
>TRBV6-5|TRBJ1-4|-|-
TGTGCCAGCAGGCAGGGTGCAACTAATGAAAAACTGTTTTTT
CASRQGATNEKLFF
>TRBV27|TRBJ2-7|-|-
TGTGCCAGCAGTTTAACCCCCGGTGGCCGGGAGCAGTACTTC
CASSLTPGGREQYF
>TRBV7-2|TRBJ2-3|-|TRBD2
TGTGCCAGCAGAACCGGGACTAGCGGTAATGGGGCCACAGATACGCAGTATTTT
CASRTGTSGNGATDTQYF
>TRBV29-1|TRBJ2-7|-|-
TGCAGCGTTGATGCCGAGGAGGGGTCCTCCTACGAGCAGTACTTC
CSVDAEEGSSYEQYF
>TRBV29-1|TRBJ1-2|-|-
TGCAGCGTCTCGACAGTCAACTATGGCTACACCTTC
CSVSTVNYGYTF
>TRBV7-8|TRBJ2-7|-|TRBD1
TGTGCCAGCAGCTTTTTTTCCGGGACAGGGTCCTACGAGCAGTACTTC
CASSFFSGTGSYEQYF
>TRBV7-9|TRBJ1-4|once|-
TGTGCCAGCAGCTTAGAACAGAGCTCATATAATGAAAAACTGTTTTTT
CASSLEQSSYNEKLFF
>TRBV5-6|TRBJ1-6|-|TRBD1
TGTGCCAGCAGCGGGGGTGGGACAGGGAATTCACCCCTCCACTTT
CASSGGGTGNSPLHF
>TRBV5-8|TRBJ2-7|-|-
TGTGCCAGCAGCTTTGCTAATCTAGGGGGCTCCTACGAGCAGTACTTC
CASSFANLGGSYEQYF
>TRBV7-2|TRBJ2-3|-|-
TGTGCCAGCAGCCCGGTGAGTTCGGGCACAGATACGCAGTATTTT
CASSPVSSGTDTQYF
>TRBV30|TRBJ2-3|-|-
TGTGCCTGGAGTGGCCCCGTCTCAGATACGCAGTATTTT
CAWSGPVSDTQYF
>TRBV29-1|TRBJ1-1|-|-
TGCAGCGTTGAGCAGGGTCGGACTGAAGCTTTCTTT
CSVEQGRTEAFF
>TRBV2|TRBJ1-2|-|-
TGTGCCAGCAGTGAATACAGGGCAAGGGATGGCTACACCTTC
CASSEYRARDGYTF
>TRBV19|TRBJ2-3|once|TRBD2
TGTGCCAGTAGAGCGGGAGTGAGCGCAGATACGCAGTATTTT
CASRAGVSADTQYF
>TRBV19|TRBJ2-1|-|-
TGTGCCAGTAGTATAATGGGGAATGAGCAGTTCTTC
CASSIMGNEQFF
>TRBV30|TRBJ2-3|-|-
TGTGCCTGGAGCGACCCGACGGTTGGGGCCCATACGCAGTATTTT
CAWSDPTVGAHTQYF
>TRBV6-1|TRBJ1-1|-|-
TGTGCCAGCAGTTGGACTGAGAACACTGAAGCTTTCTTT
CASSWTENTEAFF
>TRBV9|TRBJ2-1|-|-
TGTGCCAGCAGCAGGGGCAATGAGCAGTTCTTC
CASSRGNEQFF
>TRBV5-1|TRBJ2-5|-|TRBD1
TGCGCCAGCAGCTTGTGGACAGGACAAGAGACCCAGTACTTC
CASSLWTGQETQYF
>TRBV6-1|TRBJ1-1|-|-
TGTGCCAGCAGGGGAGAATTAAACACTGAAGCTTTCTTT
CASRGELNTEAFF
>TRBV19|TRBJ1-4|-|TRBD1
TGTGCCAGTAGTCCAATGACAGGGGCGAGTGAAAAACTGTTTTTT
CASSPMTGASEKLFF
>TRBV7-9|TRBJ2-1|-|TRBD1
TGTGCCAGCAGCCTCCCTTATTCCGACAGGGGCAATGAGCAGTTCTTC
CASSLPYSDRGNEQFF
>TRBV11-2|TRBJ1-1|-|-
TGTGCCAGCAGCCCCTTTAGAGTCGGTATGAACACTGAAGCTTTCTTT
CASSPFRVGMNTEAFF